Below are 31 T cell receptor beta chains sequenced from a single sample in a study of T cells after yellow fever vaccination (dated 2019 in TCRdb). Receptors were amplified or captured by 5' RACE. Sequenced on an Illumina HiSeq 2500. In-frame beta chains were kept once TCRdb had trimmed the public reads at Q25 with fastp and called clones with MiXCR. Each record represents a unique CDR3 protein, reported with the most common genes and DNA among its rows. Counted in this sample were just under 85,000 distinct CDR3 sequences; 13% of them appeared once. The top ten constitute under 30% of the sample. In the paper's terms, the treatment or condition label means: live attenuated yellow fever vaccine strain. The input for sequencing was CD8+ T cells not binding an NS4B(214-222) dextramer, sorted from PBMCs, taken less than 25 days after the first yellow fever vaccination. According to the study, the label for this sample's cell subset or site signals: NS4B epitope dextramer-negative CD8 T cells. The receptors shown here come from a man in his late teens or twenties who received the YFV17D yellow fever vaccine.

The table lists this clonotype with a few counts. The chain uses TRBV7-9 and TRBJ1-1, with no clear D. Germline V gene data show CDR1 as SEHNR and CDR2 as FQNEAQ (reference sequence). CDR3 length equals 16 residues. V lost 4 bases, J lost 2 bases, and 17 bases lay in between. The CDR3 protein is CASSYLPGKINTEAFF. The CDR3, as DNA: TGTGCCAGCAGCTACCTGCCGGGGAAAATTAACACTGAAGCTTTCTTT.

This clonotype has just a few counts. The J gene is TRBJ1-1, the V gene TRBV6-1; tentatively, D is TRBD1 (5 bases). The CDR3 consists of 14 residues. CDR1 is MNHNS and CDR2 is SASEGT in the germline V gene. The V gene lost 7 bases and the J gene lost 1 base, with 13 bases spanning the gap. The CDR3 here is CASTSREGNTEAFF. Here the CDR3 DNA reads TGTGCCAGCACCTCCAGGGAAGGGAACACTGAAGCTTTCTTT.

The rearrangement uses TRBV5-6 and TRBJ1-2, with 11 bases fitting TRBD1. The V gene's germline CDR1 is SGHDT and CDR2 YYEEEE. CDR3 size: 14 residues. V gave up 4 bases and J gave up 4 bases; unmatched junction bases: 3. In DNA form, the CDR3 reads TGTGCCAGCAGCGGGGACAGGGGGATCTATGGCTACACCTTC. Protein: CASSGDRGIYGYTF.

This chain uses TRBV19 with TRBJ2-7, with D perhaps matching TRBD2 (7 bases). The ends were cut back, 5 bases at V and 7 bases at J, with 21 bases in the middle. The CDR3 runs to 15 residues. The germline gives CDR1 LNHDA, CDR2 SQIVND (reference sequence). CDR3 protein: CASSDAVGGPKEQYF. The CDR3 bases are TGTGCCAGTAGTGACGCGGTGGGGGGGCCGAAGGAGCAGTACTTC.

The table lists this clonotype with a few counts. The chain has TRBV5-4 and TRBJ2-7; the D is unclear. The CDR3 is 13 amino acids. V lost 4 bases and J 1 base, leaving 9 bases between the germline ends. Germline V gene data show CDR1 as SGHNT and CDR2 as YYREEE (reference sequence). CDR3 in amino acids: CASSPPTSYEQYF. CDR3 in DNA: TGTGCCAGCAGCCCTCCCACGTCCTACGAGCAGTACTTC.

V gene TRBV19 combines with J gene TRBJ2-1; 10 bases agree with TRBD1. Germline loops: CDR1 LNHDA, CDR2 SQIVND (reference sequence). V gave up 8 bases and J gave up 6 bases; unmatched junction bases: 10. The CDR3 totals 15 residues. The CDR3 here is CASRDLDRGINEQFF. The CDR3 DNA sequence: TGTGCCAGTCGGGATTTGGACAGGGGGATCAATGAGCAGTTCTTC.

This clonotype was counted only a few times. The chain employs TRBV13 and TRBJ1-1, with a tentative D call TRBD1 (5 bases). V was trimmed by 4 bases and J by 7 bases, leaving 10 bases between them. The CDR3 covers 12 residues. CDR1 is PRHDT, CDR2 FYEKMQ, per germline (reference sequence). CDR3 sequence reads: CASSSRQNEAFF. The CDR3 DNA is TGTGCCAGCAGCTCAAGACAGAATGAAGCTTTCTTT.

The gene calls are TRBV5-1 and TRBJ2-7; D gene unclear. Germline values: CDR1 SGHRS, CDR2 YFSETQ. Trimming took 1 base from V and 3 from J, leaving 8 bases between them. CDR3 length: 13 residues. The CDR3 nucleotides read TGCGCCAGCAGCTTGTCGGACCACTACGAGCAGTACTTC. It codes for CASSLSDHYEQYF.

This clonotype was seen a handful of times. The chain recombines TRBV11-2 with TRBJ2-7; D not resolved. This CDR3 comprises 15 residues. V lost 1 base, J lost 2 bases, and 12 bases lay in between. Germline V lookup: CDR1 SGHAT, CDR2 FQNNGV. CDR3 in amino acids: CASSLGISWAYEQYV. The CDR3 DNA is TGTGCCAGCAGCTTAGGTATTTCCTGGGCCTACGAGCAGTACGTC.

The chain employs TRBV9 and TRBJ2-1; a weak D match, TRBD1 (6 bases). CDR1 SGDLS and CDR2 YYNGEE come from the germline V gene. The CDR3 runs 14 residues. Deletions cut 4 bases from V and 9 bases from J, with 17 bases between. The CDR3 DNA sequence: TGTGCCAGCAGCCCCCTCAGGGGTCCAGCTGAGCAGTTCTTC. This translates into CASSPLRGPAEQFF.

This clonotype has more than one count but fewer than ten. This chain connects TRBV6-2 or TRBV6-3 to TRBJ2-7; D ambiguous. Germline V lookup: CDR1 MNHEY, CDR2 SVGEGT. Trimming took 1 base from V and 6 from J, leaving 4 bases between them. The CDR3 contains 11 residues. CDR3 protein: CASSYWVEQYF. As DNA, the CDR3 is TGTGCCAGCAGTTACTGGGTCGAGCAGTACTTC.

The J gene is TRBJ2-1, the V gene TRBV3-1; D assignment may be TRBD1 or TRBD2 (5 bases each). The CDR3 has 15 residues. Germline assignment: CDR1 LGHDT and CDR2 YNNKEL (reference sequence). Between the trimmed V and J ends, which lost 4 bases and 0 bases, there was a span of 10 bases. CDR3: CASSLPGPSYNEQFF. The CDR3 region has the DNA TGTGCCAGCAGCCTGCCGGGGCCCTCCTACAATGAGCAGTTCTTC.

This clonotype was seen only a few times. The chain is built from TRBV6-2 or TRBV6-3 and TRBJ1-1; 9 bases are shared with TRBD1. Germline V gene lookup returns CDR1 MNHEY and CDR2 SVGEGT. This CDR3 is built from 16 residues. The junction had 11 bases not matched to a gene; V was cut back by 8 bases and J by 1 base. The CDR3 DNA reads as TGTGCCAGCCCCATTCGACCGGACAGGGGGAACACTGAAGCTTTCTTT. This sequence encodes CASPIRPDRGNTEAFF.

This clonotype was counted between two and nine times. CDR3 in DNA: TGCGCCAGCAGCCAAGGTTTTGTGCGGGGGCTGTGGAATGAGCAGTTCTTC. Encoded protein: CASSQGFVRGLWNEQFF. The chain links TRBV4-1 to TRBJ2-1; maybe TRBD2 (7 bases). The CDR3 is made up of 17 amino acids. Trimming stripped 1 base from V and 7 bases from J, with 20 bases between. Germline V CDR1 and CDR2: MGHRA, YSYEKL.

The chain is built from TRBV12-3 or TRBV12-4 and TRBJ1-2, with D unclear. The CDR3 runs to 14 residues. Trimming removed 2 bases from V and 3 bases from J, with 10 bases in between. CDR3 protein: CASSLLQEDYGYTF. DNA for the CDR3: TGTGCCAGCAGTTTATTGCAGGAGGACTATGGCTACACCTTC.

In this sample, this clonotype turned up a few times. The J gene is TRBJ2-5, the V gene TRBV6-2 or TRBV6-3, with TRBD1 identical over 9 bases. This CDR3 is 15 amino acids long. The germline V gene has CDR1 MNHEY and CDR2 SVGEGT. V dropped 2 bases and J dropped 5; count of bases not matched to a gene: 6. CDR3 in DNA: TGTGCCAGCAGTTACCCCGCCGGGACAGGGGAGACCCAGTACTTC. Translation gives CASSYPAGTGETQYF.

The V and J genes are TRBV13 and TRBJ2-1, with D uncertain. Per germline, CDR1 PRHDT and CDR2 FYEKMQ (reference sequence). Trimming took off 2 bases at V and 8 bases at J, with 10 bases between the two ends. The CDR3 is 13 amino acids. The CDR3 DNA is TGTGCCAGCAGCTTACCGCTAGTTGATGAGCAGTTCTTC. It codes for CASSLPLVDEQFF.

This clonotype appeared a few times. The J gene is TRBJ2-3, the V gene TRBV5-6; 10 bases are shared with TRBD2. Unmatched junction bases numbered 9, after V lost 2 bases and J lost 3 bases. CDR3 size: 17 residues. CDR1 and CDR2 from the germline V gene are SGHDT and YYEEEE. The CDR3 is CASSLPSSGGFTDTQYF. The CDR3 coding sequence is TGTGCCAGCAGCTTACCCTCTAGCGGGGGTTTTACAGATACGCAGTATTTT.

The genes are TRBV4-2 and TRBJ2-2, with D perhaps TRBD1 or TRBD2 (5 bases each). The CDR3 is 16 amino acids. Germline V gene sequence: CDR1 LGHNA, CDR2 YNFKEQ. V was cut by 4 bases and J by 8 bases, with 20 bases left in between. CDR3 amino acids: CASSLPGTYGVGELFF. CDR3 in DNA: TGTGCCAGCAGCCTCCCGGGGACCTACGGGGTTGGGGAGCTGTTTTTT.

This clonotype was found many times. The chain employs TRBV5-1 and TRBJ1-1; possibly TRBD1 for D (6 bases). Germline CDR1 reads SGHRS; CDR2 reads YFSETQ. The ends were cut back, 5 bases at V and 3 bases at J, with 11 bases in the middle. CDR3 size: 13 residues. The CDR3 DNA follows: TGCGCCAGCAGATATCCAGGGGACACTGAAGCTTTCTTT. Protein product: CASRYPGDTEAFF.

The chain employs TRBV4-1 and TRBJ2-2, with 8 bases aligning to TRBD2. This CDR3 region has 15 residues. The trim removed 2 bases at V and 5 bases at J, leaving 4 bases unmatched. In germline, CDR1 is MGHRA, CDR2 YSYEKL. CDR3 sequence (DNA): TGCGCCAGCAGCCAATCAGCGGGGGTGACCGGGGAGCTGTTTTTT. The encoded protein is CASSQSAGVTGELFF.

This clonotype was counted only a few times. The chain has TRBV12-3 or TRBV12-4 and TRBJ2-1; 10 nucleotides agree with TRBD2. Trimming took 3 bases from V and 4 from J; bases not matched to a gene: 9. The CDR3 length is 17 residues. CDR3 nucleotide sequence: TGTGCCAGCAGTTTTTCGACGGGACTAGCGATTTACAATGAGCAGTTCTTC. Translating it yields CASSFSTGLAIYNEQFF.

This chain links TRBV6-2 or TRBV6-3 with TRBJ2-7; D gene ambiguous. The CDR3 is 13 amino acids. V lost 3 bases to trimming and J lost 4 bases, with 10 bases between them. Germline V lookup: CDR1 MNHEY, CDR2 SVGEGT. CDR3 sequence reads: CASSYGGPYEQYV. The CDR3 region has the DNA TGTGCCAGCAGTTATGGCGGACCTTACGAGCAGTACGTC.

The V call is TRBV6-1, the J call TRBJ1-2, with a tentative D call TRBD1 (6 bases). The V gene's germline CDR1 is MNHNS and CDR2 SASEGT. The length of the CDR3 is 15 residues. V lost 4 bases and J 6 bases, leaving 18 bases between the germline ends. The DNA of the CDR3 is TGTGCCAGCAGTGCAAGTTACGACAGGATCGATGGCTACACCTTC. Translating it yields CASSASYDRIDGYTF.

J is TRBJ2-3 and V is TRBV7-8, with D perhaps TRBD1 (6 bases). This CDR3 has 13 residues. The germline CDR1 and CDR2 sequences are SGHVS and FQNEAQ. V was pared by 5 bases and J by 5 bases, with 11 bases between. CDR3 DNA sequence: TGTGCCAGCAGCCGAACAGGGTTAGATACGCAGTATTTT. It yields the protein CASSRTGLDTQYF.

This clonotype was found many times. The gene calls are TRBV20-1 and TRBJ1-2; the D is unclear. Per the germline V gene, CDR1 is DFQATT and CDR2 is SNEGSKA (reference sequence). This CDR3 comprises 15 residues. V was clipped by 6 bases and J by 0 bases, with 17 bases between them. This CDR3 reads CSARRVGPANYGYTF. The CDR3 coding sequence is TGCAGTGCGCGAAGGGTCGGTCCCGCTAACTATGGCTACACCTTC.

V gene TRBV4-1 combines with J gene TRBJ1-2; 7 bases map to TRBD1. Germline V lookup: CDR1 MGHRA, CDR2 YSYEKL. The CDR3 runs 15 residues. V lost 1 base to trimming and J lost 6 bases; unmatched junction nucleotides: 8. The CDR3 DNA follows: TGCGCCAGCAGCCAAGCACGGACAGGAGGGGATGGCTACACCTTC. Protein sequence: CASSQARTGGDGYTF.

The V and J genes are TRBV19 and TRBJ1-5; D remains ambiguous. Germline CDR1 reads LNHDA; CDR2 reads SQIVND (reference sequence). CDR3 size: 13 residues. V lost 7 bases and J 4 bases, leaving 11 bases between the germline ends. Written as DNA, the CDR3 is TGTGCCAGTATGAATTGGGGAAATCAGCCCCAGCATTTT. Translation: CASMNWGNQPQHF. Looking up the rest from reference TRBV19 and TRBJ1-5 gives the full variable domain: DGGITQSPKYLFRKEGQNVTLSCEQNLNHDAMYWYRQDPGQGLRLIYYSQIVNDFQKGDIAEGYSVSREKKESFPLTVTSAQKNPTAFYLCASMNWGNQPQHFGDGTRLSIL.

This clonotype was counted a few times. The V gene is TRBV27, the J gene TRBJ1-2; D is perhaps TRBD1 (6 bases). The length of the CDR3 is 14 residues. Germline lookup yields CDR1 MNHEY and CDR2 SMNVEV (reference sequence). Trimming took off 7 bases at V and 4 bases at J, with 16 bases between the two ends. In DNA form, the CDR3 reads TGTGCCAGCATGCCCACAGGGAATTTCTATGGCTACACCTTC. Translation: CASMPTGNFYGYTF.

CDR3 in amino acids: CASSHSGRQSSYNSPLHF. DNA for the CDR3: TGCGCCAGCAGCCATAGTGGACGGCAAAGCTCCTATAATTCACCCCTCCACTTT. The V call is TRBV4-1, the J call TRBJ1-6; D gene ambiguous. With 3 bases removed from V and 0 bases from J, the gap between germline ends came to 15 bases. Germline CDR1 MGHRA, CDR2 YSYEKL. The CDR3 length is 18 residues.

This clonotype was counted many times. CDR3 nucleotides: TGCAGTGCTAGATATGGGGGTGGTTACCTAAACTATAATGAGCAGTTCTTC. This codes for CSARYGGGYLNYNEQFF. The chain couples TRBV20-1 to TRBJ2-1, with D perhaps given as TRBD1 or TRBD2 (5 bases each). V was clipped by 2 bases and J by 7 bases, with 24 bases between them. CDR1 and CDR2 from the germline V gene are DFQATT and SNEGSKA (reference sequence). The CDR3 contains 17 residues.